These 14 T cell receptor beta chains were sequenced from one sample in a study of early T cells in non-severe SARS-CoV-2 infection. TCRdb fed the 5' RACE reads into MiXCR, producing one record per CDR3 protein. The sample yields 60,000 to 85,000 distinct CDR3 sequences, around 15% seen once. The sequencing input was whole blood. The receptors come from an adult who was a healthcare worker with PCR-confirmed SARS-CoV-2 infection or an uninfected control (not recorded which).

The gene calls are TRBV27 and TRBJ1-5, with TRBD1 matching over 7 bases. CDR3 length: 16 residues. V was clipped by 3 bases and J by 4 bases; unmatched bases: 9. CDR1 MNHEY and CDR2 SMNVEV come from the germline V gene (reference sequence). The CDR3 region is CASSFLQGGLNQPQHF. CDR3 DNA sequence: TGTGCCAGCAGTTTCCTACAAGGGGGCTTGAATCAGCCCCAGCATTTT.

This clonotype was counted only a few times. J is TRBJ2-5 and V is TRBV5-1; D unresolved. Germline V CDR1 and CDR2: SGHRS, YFSETQ. The CDR3 covers 12 residues. The germline V and J ends were trimmed by 4 bases and 4 bases, with 8 bases remaining between them. The CDR3 DNA is TGCGCCAGCAGCCGTTCTGCAGAGACCCAGTACTTC. This encodes CASSRSAETQYF.

The V gene is TRBV29-1, the J gene TRBJ2-1; 11 nucleotides agree with TRBD1. CDR3 size: 14 residues. Trimming removed 6 bases from V and 4 bases from J; junction bases left unmatched: 5. Per the germline V gene, CDR1 is SQVTM and CDR2 is ANQGSEA. CDR3 sequence: CSVADRGQYNEQFF. CDR3 in DNA: TGCAGCGTCGCGGACAGGGGGCAGTACAATGAGCAGTTCTTC.

The chain uses TRBV7-8 and TRBJ1-2, with 10 bases fitting TRBD1. Unmatched junction bases numbered 4, after V lost 1 base and J lost 5 bases. This CDR3 has 15 amino acids. Germline V gives CDR1 SGHVS, CDR2 FQNEAQ. The CDR3 here is CASSLVGQGDYGYTF. For the CDR3, the DNA is TGTGCCAGCAGCTTAGTCGGACAGGGGGATTATGGCTACACCTTC.

This clonotype has a count of ten or more. The V gene is TRBV20-1, the J gene TRBJ2-7; 7 bases line up with TRBD1. Germline V CDR1 and CDR2: DFQATT, SNEGSKA (reference sequence). Trimming at V came to 5 bases and at J to 6 bases, leaving 4 bases not matched to a gene. CDR3 length equals 11 residues. CDR3 in amino acids: CSAPRDSEQYF. CDR3 nucleotide sequence: TGCAGTGCTCCCCGGGACAGCGAGCAGTACTTC.

This chain uses TRBV7-6 with TRBJ2-3, with D perhaps matching TRBD1 or TRBD2 (5 bases each). The germline CDR1 and CDR2 sequences are SGHVS and FNYEAQ. The CDR3 length is 15 residues. V was clipped by 1 base and J by 6 bases, with 14 bases between them. This chain's CDR3 is CASSLDYGTRDTQYF. The CDR3 DNA sequence: TGTGCCAGCAGCTTAGATTACGGGACCCGGGATACGCAGTATTTT.

This clonotype has just a few counts. The rearrangement links TRBV5-6 to TRBJ2-7; unclear D gene. The CDR3 spans 12 residues. Deletions cut 0 bases from V and 5 bases from J, with 6 bases between. Germline-derived CDR1 and CDR2 are SGHDT and YYEEEE. The CDR3 DNA follows: TGTGCCAGCAGCTTGGGAGCAGACGAGCAGTACTTC. This translates into CASSLGADEQYF.

This clonotype was observed a few times. The chain is built from TRBV19 and TRBJ2-4; 8 bases map to TRBD1. The germline V gene encodes CDR1 LNHDA and CDR2 SQIVND (reference sequence). With V trimmed by 2 bases and J by 0 bases, 3 bases remained unmatched. The CDR3 runs 16 residues. CDR3 loop: CASSIQGARAKNIQYF. CDR3 DNA: TGTGCCAGTAGTATACAGGGGGCCAGAGCCAAAAACATTCAGTACTTC.

There are a few counts of this clonotype. This CDR3 reads CSVSGQGREQYF. CDR3 bases: TGCAGTGTGTCGGGACAGGGTCGCGAGCAGTACTTC. This rearrangement joins TRBV29-1 to TRBJ2-7; 9 nucleotides match TRBD1. The CDR3 loop spans 12 amino acids. Germline V gene sequence: CDR1 SQVTM, CDR2 ANQGSEA.

This clonotype was counted between two and nine times. This chain joins TRBV5-1 and TRBJ2-1; 8 positions match TRBD1. In germline, CDR1 is SGHRS, CDR2 YFSETQ. This CDR3 contains 12 residues. Trimming at V came to 4 bases and at J to 15 bases, leaving 9 bases not matched to a gene. In DNA form, the CDR3 reads TGCGCCAGCAGCCCGGGGACAGGCGATGGGTTCTTC. Encoded protein: CASSPGTGDGFF.

This clonotype was detected only a few times. The chain carries TRBV6-1 and TRBJ1-2, with TRBD1 as a possible D gene (5 bases). Germline V gives CDR1 MNHNS, CDR2 SASEGT. Trimming pared 4 bases from V and 9 bases from J, leaving 27 bases between. The CDR3 totals 17 residues. This chain's CDR3 is CASSAQGTQGLLMRYTF. The CDR3, as DNA: TGTGCCAGCAGTGCCCAAGGTACCCAGGGCCTTCTTATGCGCTACACCTTC.

This clonotype was seen more than once but under ten times. The chain joins TRBV7-9 to TRBJ1-3; D is unclear. The V end lost 5 bases, the J end lost 3 bases, and 14 bases lay between the germline ends. The germline V gene encodes CDR1 SEHNR and CDR2 FQNEAQ (reference sequence). This CDR3 is built from 15 residues. The CDR3 spells CASSNVGSDGNTIYF. CDR3 DNA sequence: TGTGCCAGCAGCAATGTTGGGTCCGATGGAAACACCATATATTTT.

The table lists this clonotype with a few counts. J is TRBJ2-5 and V is TRBV29-1, with a possible D match to TRBD1 (6 bases). V was trimmed by 0 bases and J by 2 bases, leaving 10 bases between them. The germline gives CDR1 SQVTM, CDR2 ANQGSEA. The length of the CDR3 is 14 residues. CDR3 in amino acids: CSVEEGTRQETQYF. The CDR3, as DNA: TGCAGCGTTGAAGAAGGGACAAGGCAAGAGACCCAGTACTTC.

This clonotype was counted at least ten times. This sequence joins TRBV5-5 and TRBJ1-2, with no clear D. Germline assignment: CDR1 SGHKS and CDR2 YYEKEE (reference sequence). V lost 1 base, J lost 3 bases, and 10 bases lay in between. There are 14 residues in the CDR3. CDR3 sequence reads: CASSLKGRDYGYTF. The CDR3 DNA is TGTGCCAGCAGCTTGAAAGGGAGGGACTATGGCTACACCTTC.